Sequencing of this T cell receptor beta chain was carried out in a study of post-analysis software for immune sequencing data (dated by TCRdb to between 2015 and 2017). Turning to the overall study: Recorded disease courses included relapsing-remitting, secondary progressive and progressive-relapsing multiple sclerosis, with some patients lacking subtype annotation. The patient repertoires were set against under 13 previously published healthy control repertoires from donors whose ages ranged from about 6 to 26 years. A subset of samples was prepared in parallel using single-end sample barcoding, then pooled and co-amplified after Illumina adapter ligation. General findings and caveats noted by the study authors: Significantly higher frequencies in patients than in controls were found for roughly five TRBV segments, including TRBV5-6, TRBV5-1 and TRBV20-1. Direct clustering with F measure revealed strong co-clustering of samples prepared in the same batch, which led to a batch-effect correction. Significantly lower normalized Chao1 diversity was found in multiple sclerosis patients than in controls, suggesting substantial peripheral T-cell clonal expansion. The multiple sclerosis patient group was slightly younger than the control group.

In the case of this clonotype: The target of this receptor is not known. No base quality information exists; no much larger clone differs at one position.

V gives up 0 bases and J gives up 6 bases, and the segment between their germline ends measures 5 bases. From its cysteine to its phenylalanine, the CDR3 spans 12 amino acids. This entry keeps only the CDR3 DNA: 36 bases, framed from base 1. To demonstrate the VDJtools post-analysis software, TCR beta repertoires were profiled from the peripheral blood of roughly 12 young patients with multiple sclerosis. Multiple sclerosis patients were children and adolescents aged roughly 6 to 17 years. Libraries were constructed by PCR. This sample was sequenced with an Illumina HiSeq 2500. To reduce PCR and sequencing biases, unique molecular identifiers were incorporated into the TCR beta cDNA libraries. Some 500,000 cDNA molecules were obtained per 1 to 10 million input T cells, so each molecule approximated one T cell. Patient libraries were prepared and sequenced with the same protocol used for the earlier healthy control dataset. Samples belonging to the same batch were prepared together, multiplexed and sequenced on a shared HiSeq lane. Concerning the study's data processing: MIGEC handled the raw barcoded reads, throwing out single-read molecular identifier groups before consensus assembly and CDR3 extraction. VDJtools was used for post-analysis of the clonotype tables, with diversity normalized by down-sampling every dataset to the smallest sample size. In repertoire overlap clustering, CDR3 amino acid sequences, but not nucleotide sequences, were matched to correct batch-related cross-sample contamination. TCRdb redid the processing of the public reads, applying fastp at Q25 and MiXCR, and retained in-frame beta chains. CDR3 protein sequences are deduplicated, and each keeps its most common genes and DNA. These V and J calls derive from TCRdb rather than the authors' analysis. This sample lists some 450,000 distinct CDR3 sequences; roughly 45% were detected once. In total, the top ten clones hold about 12% of the sample.

The clonotype was recovered from a girl aged 10-17 years with multiple sclerosis. Rearrangement joined TRBV12-3 or TRBV12-4 to TRBJ1-2; no D gene can be assigned with confidence. Sequenced: blood. The sequence in DNA is TGTGCCAGCAGTTTAGCGCAGAATGGCTACACCTTC. Translated, this gives CASSLAQNGYTF.